Each of the 17 T cell receptor beta chains below was sequenced from the same sample in a study of blood T cell repertoires in COVID-19. Data came from immunoSEQ multiplex PCR; TCRdb stores just in-frame clones and leaves some out. This sample yields roughly 350,000 clones, of which around 89% are seen a single time; roughly 4% belongs to the top ten. The sample taken for sequencing was peripheral blood. The receptor source for this set is a woman aged 45-59 years with active or convalescent COVID-19.

This sequence joins TRBV6-5 and TRBJ2-7; D gene ambiguous. The germline V gene encodes CDR1 MNHEY and CDR2 SVGAGI. The CDR3 runs 12 residues. Trimming cost V 5 bases and J 3 bases, with 8 bases left between them. CDR3 loop: CASSQTLYEQYF. The CDR3 coding sequence is TGTGCCAGCAGTCAGACACTCTACGAGCAGTACTTC.

The chain is built from TRBV11-2 and TRBJ2-5, with D possibly TRBD2 on 5 matching bases. Germline-derived CDR1 and CDR2 are SGHAT and FQNNGV. The V gene lost 1 base and the J gene lost 1 base, with 10 bases spanning the gap. This CDR3 has 15 residues. CDR3 nucleotides: TGTGCCAGCAGCTTAGCTTTGCGGGCCCAAGAGACCCAGTACTTC. This encodes CASSLALRAQETQYF.

This clone was observed once. This chain uses TRBV29-1 with TRBJ1-3, with 7 bases matching TRBD1. The CDR3 has 12 residues. V gave up 7 bases and J gave up 3 bases; unmatched junction bases: 3. Germline V gene sequence: CDR1 SQVTM, CDR2 ANQGSEA. CDR3 coding DNA: TGCAGCGGACAGGGCTTTGGAAACACCATATATTTT. Translating gives CSGQGFGNTIYF.

This clone was found once. Other DNA sequences in this sample translate to the same CDR3. This chain joins TRBV28 and TRBJ1-2; perhaps TRBD1 as D (5 bases). The CDR3 runs 13 residues. V was trimmed by 2 bases and J by 1 base, leaving 5 bases between them. Germline V CDR1 and CDR2: MDHEN, SYDVKM. CDR3 region: CASSLQGNYGYTF. CDR3 nucleotides: TGTGCCAGCAGTTTACAGGGTAACTATGGCTACACCTTC.

The CDR3 sequence: CASSNGQDIKLFF. For the CDR3, the DNA is TGTGCCAGCAGTAACGGACAGGATATTAAACTGTTTTTT. The V call is TRBV28, the J call TRBJ1-4, with 7 nucleotides matching TRBD1. This CDR3 contains 13 residues. The V gene end was trimmed by 5 bases and the J gene end by 11 bases; junction bases not matched to a gene: 8. Germline V gene sequence: CDR1 MDHEN, CDR2 SYDVKM. Using reference TRBV28 and TRBJ1-4 for the parts outside the CDR3, the full variable domain is DVKVTQSSRYLVKRTGEKVFLECVQDMDHENMFWYRQDPGLGLRLIYFSYDVKMKEKGDIPEGYSVSREKKERFSLILESASTNQTSMYLCASSNGQDIKLFFGSGTQLSVL.

The rearrangement joins TRBV9 to TRBJ1-3; the D is unclear. Trimming removed 4 bases at V and 0 bases at J, with 11 bases between. Germline V gives CDR1 SGDLS, CDR2 YYNGEE. CDR3 length: 15 amino acids. CDR3 region: CASSPSGRSGNTIYF. As DNA, the CDR3 is TGTGCCAGCAGCCCTAGCGGGCGCTCTGGAAACACCATATATTTT.

The chain has TRBV14 and TRBJ2-2; D possibly corresponds to TRBD2 (5 bases). V was shortened by 0 bases and J by 6 bases, with 8 bases between the two germline ends. Germline lookup yields CDR1 SGHDN and CDR2 FVKESK. The CDR3 totals 14 residues. In DNA, the CDR3 is TGTGCCAGCAGCCAAGAATCCGGGGCCGGGGAGCTGTTTTTT. Translated: CASSQESGAGELFF. Full variable domain (rest looked up from reference TRBV14 and TRBJ2-2): EAGVTQFPSHSVIEKGQTVTLRCDPISGHDNLYWYRRVMGKEIKFLLHFVKESKQDESGMPNNRFLAERTGGTYSTLKVQPAELEDSGVYFCASSQESGAGELFFGEGSRLTVL.

This chain uses TRBV6-6 with TRBJ1-4; D is possibly TRBD1 (6 bases). Per germline, CDR1 MNHNY and CDR2 SVGAGI (reference sequence). The V end lost 6 bases, the J end lost 7 bases, and 18 bases lay between the germline ends. The CDR3 loop spans 15 amino acids. CDR3 amino acids: CASSSTGWKAEKLFF. CDR3 DNA: TGTGCCAGCAGCAGCACAGGGTGGAAGGCTGAAAAACTGTTTTTT.

The chain has TRBV7-2 and TRBJ2-7; D is possibly TRBD2 (5 bases). This CDR3 has 14 amino acids. Germline V gene sequence: CDR1 SGHTA, CDR2 FQGNSA. Trimming left V 5 bases short and J 5 bases short, with 16 bases between. Here the CDR3 reads CASSPRRLDNEQYF. The DNA of the CDR3 is TGTGCCAGCAGCCCGCGGAGGTTGGATAACGAGCAGTACTTC.

This clone came up a few times. The rearrangement joins TRBV2 to TRBJ2-7; weak D call: TRBD1 (5 bases). This CDR3 spans 14 amino acids. The V gene lost 0 bases and the J gene lost 12 bases, with 18 bases spanning the gap. Per germline, CDR1 SNHLY and CDR2 FYNNEI. The chain's CDR3 is CASSEAQAGIRRYF. The CDR3 DNA sequence: TGTGCCAGCAGTGAAGCGCAGGCAGGGATTCGTAGGTACTTC.

The chain employs TRBV6-1 and TRBJ2-7; weak D call: TRBD1 (6 bases). V lost 1 base and J lost 5, with 9 bases in between. The CDR3 has 13 amino acids. The germline V gene has CDR1 MNHNS and CDR2 SASEGT. CDR3 DNA sequence: TGTGCCAGCAGTGAAGTGGGGGCGGACGAGCAGTACTTC. Its protein product is CASSEVGADEQYF.

In this sample, this clone turned up once. The V gene is TRBV28, the J gene TRBJ1-5, with 9 bases that match TRBD1. The J segment lost 5 bases and the V segment lost 4 bases, leaving 6 bases of the junction unmatched. Per germline, CDR1 MDHEN and CDR2 SYDVKM. CDR3 length: 15 residues. Here the CDR3 DNA reads TGTGCCAGCAGTTCTCCCTGGGACAGGGATCAGCCCCAGCATTTT. Residues: CASSSPWDRDQPQHF.

The chain couples TRBV20-1 to TRBJ1-1; D unresolved. V shed 3 bases and J shed 0 bases, with 14 bases lying between them. The CDR3 consists of 15 residues. Germline V gene sequence: CDR1 DFQATT, CDR2 SNEGSKA (reference sequence). The CDR3 DNA reads as TGCAGTGCTAGTCTCATGCCCAACATGAACACTGAAGCTTTCTTT. Protein: CSASLMPNMNTEAFF.

The count of this clone is one. V and J are TRBV4-2 and TRBJ2-1; 10 nucleotides align to TRBD1. This CDR3 has 15 amino acids. Per the germline V gene, CDR1 is LGHNA and CDR2 is YNFKEQ. The J segment lost 3 bases and the V segment lost 1 base, leaving 0 bases of the junction unmatched. CDR3 loop: CASSQGTGGYNEQFF. The CDR3 region has the DNA TGTGCCAGCAGCCAAGGGACAGGGGGCTACAATGAGCAGTTCTTC.

The rearrangement uses TRBV7-9 and TRBJ1-2; 8 positions match TRBD1. Germline CDR1 is SEHNR and CDR2 is FQNEAQ (reference sequence). CDR3 length equals 13 residues. After removal of 7 bases from V and 7 bases from J, the junction contained 8 bases not matched to a gene. In nucleotides, the CDR3 is TGTGCCAGCACGAAAGGGGACAGGCCTGGCTACACCTTC. Amino acids: CASTKGDRPGYTF. Filled out from reference TRBV7-9 and TRBJ1-2, the complete variable domain reads DTGVSQNPRHKITKRGQNVTFRCDPISEHNRLYWYRQTLGQGPEFLTYFQNEAQLEKSRLLSDRFSAERPKGSFSTLEIQRTEQGDSAMYLCASTKGDRPGYTFGSGTRLTVV.

V is TRBV7-6 and J is TRBJ2-7; D possibly corresponds to TRBD2 (5 bases). The CDR3 extends over 14 amino acids. Trimming removed 2 bases at V and 0 bases at J, with 8 bases between. Germline V gives CDR1 SGHVS, CDR2 FNYEAQ. The CDR3 here is CASSLTGSSYEQYF. CDR3 coding DNA: TGTGCCAGCAGCTTAACGGGGAGCTCCTACGAGCAGTACTTC.

The rearrangement joins TRBV4-3 to TRBJ2-3; maybe TRBD2 (6 bases). Deletions cut 0 bases from V and 0 bases from J, with 16 bases between. The CDR3 is 18 residues long. CDR1 and CDR2 from the germline V gene are LGHNA and YSLEER. The CDR3 DNA reads as TGCGCCAGCAGCCAAGAGGGGCCTCGGGGAGGTAGCACAGATACGCAGTATTTT. Protein: CASSQEGPRGGSTDTQYF.